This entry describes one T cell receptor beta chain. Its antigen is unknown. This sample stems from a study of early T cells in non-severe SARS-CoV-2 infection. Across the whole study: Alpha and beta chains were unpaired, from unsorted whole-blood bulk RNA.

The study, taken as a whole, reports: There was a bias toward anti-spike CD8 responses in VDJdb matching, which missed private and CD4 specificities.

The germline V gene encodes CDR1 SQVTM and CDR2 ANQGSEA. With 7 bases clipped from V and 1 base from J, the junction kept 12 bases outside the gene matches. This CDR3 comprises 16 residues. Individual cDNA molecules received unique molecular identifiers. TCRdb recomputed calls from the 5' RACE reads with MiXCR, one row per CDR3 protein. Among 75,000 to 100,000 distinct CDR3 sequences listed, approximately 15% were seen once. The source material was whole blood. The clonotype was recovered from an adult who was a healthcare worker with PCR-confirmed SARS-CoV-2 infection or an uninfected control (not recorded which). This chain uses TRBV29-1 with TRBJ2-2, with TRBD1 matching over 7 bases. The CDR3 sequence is CSANTVRTGNTGELFF. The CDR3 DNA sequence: TGCAGCGCCAATACCGTCAGGACAGGGAACACCGGGGAGCTGTTTTTT.